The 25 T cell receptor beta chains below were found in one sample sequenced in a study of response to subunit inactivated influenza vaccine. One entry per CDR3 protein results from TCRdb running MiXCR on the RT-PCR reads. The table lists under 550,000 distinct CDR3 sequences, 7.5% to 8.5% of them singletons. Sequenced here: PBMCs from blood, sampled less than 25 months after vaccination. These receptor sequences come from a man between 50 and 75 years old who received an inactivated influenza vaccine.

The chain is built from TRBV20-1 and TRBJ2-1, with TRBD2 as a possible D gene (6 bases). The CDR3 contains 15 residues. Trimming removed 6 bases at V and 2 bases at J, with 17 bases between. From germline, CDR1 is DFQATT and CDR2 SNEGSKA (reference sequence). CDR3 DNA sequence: TGCAGTGCCGAGGGCGGGACTCTTGCCTACAATGAGCAGTTCTTC. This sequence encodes CSAEGGTLAYNEQFF.

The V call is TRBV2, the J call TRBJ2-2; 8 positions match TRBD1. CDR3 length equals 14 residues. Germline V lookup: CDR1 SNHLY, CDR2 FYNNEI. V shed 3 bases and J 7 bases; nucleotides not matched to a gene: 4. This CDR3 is CASSEGQALGELFF. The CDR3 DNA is TGTGCCAGCAGTGAGGGACAGGCCCTCGGGGAGCTGTTTTTT.

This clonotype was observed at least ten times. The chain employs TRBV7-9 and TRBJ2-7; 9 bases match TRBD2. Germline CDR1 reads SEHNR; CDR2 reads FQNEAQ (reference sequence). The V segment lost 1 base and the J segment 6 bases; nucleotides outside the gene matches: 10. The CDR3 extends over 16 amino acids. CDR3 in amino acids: CASSLGIAGEKPEQYF. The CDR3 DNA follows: TGTGCCAGCAGCTTAGGAATAGCGGGAGAGAAACCCGAGCAGTACTTC. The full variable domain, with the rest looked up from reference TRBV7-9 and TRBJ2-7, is DTGVSQNPRHKITKRGQNVTFRCDPISEHNRLYWYRQTLGQGPEFLTYFQNEAQLEKSRLLSDRFSAERPKGSFSTLEIQRTEQGDSAMYLCASSLGIAGEKPEQYFGPGTRLTVT.

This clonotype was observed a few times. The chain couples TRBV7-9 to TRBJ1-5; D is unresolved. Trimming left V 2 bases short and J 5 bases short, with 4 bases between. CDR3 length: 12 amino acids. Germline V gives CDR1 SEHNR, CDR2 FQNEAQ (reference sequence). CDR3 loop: CASSLQDQPQHF. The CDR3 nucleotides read TGTGCCAGCAGCTTACAGGATCAGCCCCAGCATTTT. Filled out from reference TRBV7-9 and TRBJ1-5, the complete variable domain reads DTGVSQNPRHKITKRGQNVTFRCDPISEHNRLYWYRQTLGQGPEFLTYFQNEAQLEKSRLLSDRFSAERPKGSFSTLEIQRTEQGDSAMYLCASSLQDQPQHFGDGTRLSIL.

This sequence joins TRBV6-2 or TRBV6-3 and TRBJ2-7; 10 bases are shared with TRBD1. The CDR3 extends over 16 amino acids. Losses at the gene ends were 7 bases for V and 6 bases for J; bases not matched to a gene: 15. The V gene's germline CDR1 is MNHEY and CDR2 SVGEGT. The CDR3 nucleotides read TGTGCCAGCATTCCTCTTCCCGGGACAGGGGACAGCGAGCAGTACTTC. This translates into CASIPLPGTGDSEQYF.

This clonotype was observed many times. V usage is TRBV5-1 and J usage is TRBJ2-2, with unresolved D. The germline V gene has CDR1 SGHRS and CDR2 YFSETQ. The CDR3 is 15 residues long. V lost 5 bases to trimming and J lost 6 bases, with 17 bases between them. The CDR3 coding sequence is TGCGCCAGCAGTAAAAGCCTCGCGGACGCCGGGGAGCTGTTTTTT. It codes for CASSKSLADAGELFF.

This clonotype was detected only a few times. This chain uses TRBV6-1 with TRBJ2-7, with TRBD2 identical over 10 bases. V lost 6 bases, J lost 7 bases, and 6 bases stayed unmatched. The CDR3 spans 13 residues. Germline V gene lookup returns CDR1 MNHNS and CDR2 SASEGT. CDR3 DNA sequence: TGTGCCAGCAGACTGGGACTAGCGCGGGAGCAGTACTTC. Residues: CASRLGLAREQYF.

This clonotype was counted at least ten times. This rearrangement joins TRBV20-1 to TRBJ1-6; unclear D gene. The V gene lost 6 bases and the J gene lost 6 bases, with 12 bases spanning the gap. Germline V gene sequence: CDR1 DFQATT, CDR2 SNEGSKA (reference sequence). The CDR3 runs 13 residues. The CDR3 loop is CSAWIPSNSPLHF. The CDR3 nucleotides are TGCAGTGCCTGGATCCCCTCTAATTCACCCCTCCACTTT.

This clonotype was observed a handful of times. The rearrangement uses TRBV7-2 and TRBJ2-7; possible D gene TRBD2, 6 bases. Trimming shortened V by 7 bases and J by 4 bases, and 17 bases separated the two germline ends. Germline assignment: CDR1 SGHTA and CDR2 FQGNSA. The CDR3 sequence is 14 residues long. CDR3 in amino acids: CASTLSGGMYEQYF. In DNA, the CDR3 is TGTGCCAGCACCCTCTCTGGCGGGATGTACGAGCAGTACTTC.

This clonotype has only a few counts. CDR3: CASSLGSGPGGREQFF. The CDR3 DNA reads as TGTGCCAGCTCACTGGGTTCCGGACCCGGCGGAAGGGAGCAGTTCTTC. The genes are TRBV18 and TRBJ2-1; D unclear. Germline V gene lookup returns CDR1 KGHSH and CDR2 LQKENI. V was trimmed by 4 bases and J by 10 bases, leaving 23 bases between them. This CDR3 has 16 residues.

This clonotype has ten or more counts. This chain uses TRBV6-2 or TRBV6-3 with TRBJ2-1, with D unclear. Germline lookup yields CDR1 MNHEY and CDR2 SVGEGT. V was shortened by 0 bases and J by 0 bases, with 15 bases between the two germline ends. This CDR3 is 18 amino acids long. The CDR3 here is CASSYSSKHLGSYNEQFF. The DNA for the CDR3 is TGTGCCAGCAGTTACTCGTCTAAGCACCTCGGCTCCTACAATGAGCAGTTCTTC.

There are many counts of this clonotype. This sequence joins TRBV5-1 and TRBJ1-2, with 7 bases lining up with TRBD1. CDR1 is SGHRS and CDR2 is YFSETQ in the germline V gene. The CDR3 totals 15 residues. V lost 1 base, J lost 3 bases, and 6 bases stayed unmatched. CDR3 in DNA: TGCGCCAGCAGCTTGAGGGAGGGGGCATACTATGGCTACACCTTC. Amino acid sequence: CASSLREGAYYGYTF.

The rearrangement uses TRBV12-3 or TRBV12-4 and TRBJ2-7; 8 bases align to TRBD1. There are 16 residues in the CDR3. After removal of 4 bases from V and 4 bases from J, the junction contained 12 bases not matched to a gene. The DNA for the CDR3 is TGTGCCAGCAGTTCACAAGGAAGGACAGGGAGATACGAGCAGTACTTC. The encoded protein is CASSSQGRTGRYEQYF.

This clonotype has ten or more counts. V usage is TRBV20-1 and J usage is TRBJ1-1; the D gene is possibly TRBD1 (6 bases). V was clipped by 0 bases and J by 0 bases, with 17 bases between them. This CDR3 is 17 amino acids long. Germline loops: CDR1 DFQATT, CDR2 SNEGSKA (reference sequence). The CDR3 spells CSARDLAGVTMNTEAFF. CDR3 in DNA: TGCAGTGCTAGAGATCTAGCAGGGGTTACCATGAACACTGAAGCTTTCTTT.

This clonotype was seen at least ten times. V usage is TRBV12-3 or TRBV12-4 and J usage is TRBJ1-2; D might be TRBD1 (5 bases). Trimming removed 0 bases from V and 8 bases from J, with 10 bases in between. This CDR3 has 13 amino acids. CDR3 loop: CASSLAGRAGYTF. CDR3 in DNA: TGTGCCAGCAGTTTAGCGGGCAGGGCGGGCTACACCTTC.

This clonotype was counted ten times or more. DNA of the CDR3: TGTGCCAGCAGTAGGACAGGGGTCACTGAAGCTTTCTTT. The encoded protein is CASSRTGVTEAFF. The chain recombines TRBV12-3 or TRBV12-4 with TRBJ1-1, with 9 nucleotides matching TRBD1. V trimming: 5 bases; J trimming: 4 bases; junction bases outside the gene matches: 2. The CDR3 has 13 amino acids.

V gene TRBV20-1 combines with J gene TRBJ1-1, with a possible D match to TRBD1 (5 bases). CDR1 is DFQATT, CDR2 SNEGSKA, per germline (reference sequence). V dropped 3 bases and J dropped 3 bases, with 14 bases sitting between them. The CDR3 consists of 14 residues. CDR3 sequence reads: CSASPAGLDTEAFF. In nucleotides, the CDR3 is TGCAGTGCTAGCCCGGCAGGGTTGGACACTGAAGCTTTCTTT.

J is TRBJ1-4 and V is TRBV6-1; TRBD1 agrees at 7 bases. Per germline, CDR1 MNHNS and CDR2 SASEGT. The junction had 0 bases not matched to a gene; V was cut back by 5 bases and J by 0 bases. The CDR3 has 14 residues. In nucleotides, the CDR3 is TGTGCCAGCAGTACAGGGGCAACTAATGAAAAACTGTTTTTT. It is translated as CASSTGATNEKLFF.

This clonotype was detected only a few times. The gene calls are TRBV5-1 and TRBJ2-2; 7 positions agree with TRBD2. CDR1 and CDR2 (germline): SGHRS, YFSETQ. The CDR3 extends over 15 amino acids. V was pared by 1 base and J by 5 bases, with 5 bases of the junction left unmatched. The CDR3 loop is CASSLMAGETGELFF. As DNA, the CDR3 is TGCGCCAGCAGCTTGATGGCGGGGGAAACCGGGGAGCTGTTTTTT.

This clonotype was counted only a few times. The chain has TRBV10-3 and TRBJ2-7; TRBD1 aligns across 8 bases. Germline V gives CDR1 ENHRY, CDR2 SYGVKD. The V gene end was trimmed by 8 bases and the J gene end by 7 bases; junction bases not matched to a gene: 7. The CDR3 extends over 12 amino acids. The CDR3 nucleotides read TGTGCCATCTCTCACAGGGGGAATGAGCAGTACTTC. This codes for CAISHRGNEQYF.

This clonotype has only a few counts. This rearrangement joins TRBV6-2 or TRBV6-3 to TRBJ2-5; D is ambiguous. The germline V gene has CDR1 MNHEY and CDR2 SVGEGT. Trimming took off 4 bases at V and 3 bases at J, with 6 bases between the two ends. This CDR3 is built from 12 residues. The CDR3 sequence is CASSWYKETQYF. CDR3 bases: TGTGCCAGCAGTTGGTACAAAGAGACCCAGTACTTC.

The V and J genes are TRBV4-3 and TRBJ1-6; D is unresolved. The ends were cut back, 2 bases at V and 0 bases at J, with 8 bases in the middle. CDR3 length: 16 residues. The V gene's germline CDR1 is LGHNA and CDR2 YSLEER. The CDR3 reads CASSQSSSSYNSPLHF. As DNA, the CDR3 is TGCGCCAGCAGCCAATCATCGAGCTCCTATAATTCACCCCTCCACTTT.

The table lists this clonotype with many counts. DNA for the CDR3: TGTGCCAGCAGCTCAATAGGGGGATTTGCGTACACTGAAGCTTTCTTT. It specifies CASSSIGGFAYTEAFF. V usage is TRBV3-1 and J usage is TRBJ1-1; D may be TRBD1 (6 bases). The V and J ends lost 5 bases and 3 bases respectively, with 19 bases between them. This CDR3 region has 16 residues. The germline V gene encodes CDR1 LGHDT and CDR2 YNNKEL (reference sequence).

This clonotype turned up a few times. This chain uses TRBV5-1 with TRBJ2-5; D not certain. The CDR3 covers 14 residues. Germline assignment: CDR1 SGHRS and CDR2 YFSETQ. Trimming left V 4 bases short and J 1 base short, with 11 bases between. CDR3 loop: CASSPSLAQETQYF. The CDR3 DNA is TGCGCCAGCAGCCCCTCCCTGGCCCAAGAGACCCAGTACTTC. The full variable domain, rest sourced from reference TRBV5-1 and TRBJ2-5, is KAGVTQTPRYLIKTRGQQVTLSCSPISGHRSVSWYQQTPGQGLQFLFEYFSETQRNKGNFPGRFSGRQFSNSRSEMNVSTLELGDSALYLCASSPSLAQETQYFGPGTRLLVL.

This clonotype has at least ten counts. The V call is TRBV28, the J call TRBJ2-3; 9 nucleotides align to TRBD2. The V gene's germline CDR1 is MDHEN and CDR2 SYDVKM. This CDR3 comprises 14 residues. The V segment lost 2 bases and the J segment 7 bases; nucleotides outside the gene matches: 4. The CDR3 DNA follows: TGTGCCAGCAGTTTACTAGCGGGGCACTATACGCAGTATTTT. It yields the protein CASSLLAGHYTQYF.